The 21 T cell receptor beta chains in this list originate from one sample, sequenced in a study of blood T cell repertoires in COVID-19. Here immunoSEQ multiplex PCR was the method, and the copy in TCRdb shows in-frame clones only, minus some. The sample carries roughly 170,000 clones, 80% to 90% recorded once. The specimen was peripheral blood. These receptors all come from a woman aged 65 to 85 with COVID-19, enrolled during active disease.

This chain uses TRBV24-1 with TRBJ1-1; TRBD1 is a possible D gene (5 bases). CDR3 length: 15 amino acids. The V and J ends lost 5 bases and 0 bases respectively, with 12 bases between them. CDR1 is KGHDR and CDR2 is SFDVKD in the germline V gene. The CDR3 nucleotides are TGTGCCACCAGTGGTAGGCAGGGTTTGAACACTGAAGCTTTCTTT. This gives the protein CATSGRQGLNTEAFF.

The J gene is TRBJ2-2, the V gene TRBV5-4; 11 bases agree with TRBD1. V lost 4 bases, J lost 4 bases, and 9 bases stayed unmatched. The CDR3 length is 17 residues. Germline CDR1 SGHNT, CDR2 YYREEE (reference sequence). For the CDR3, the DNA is TGTGCCAGCAGCAGGGTCGGGACAGGGGGTATCACCGGGGAGCTGTTTTTT. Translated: CASSRVGTGGITGELFF.

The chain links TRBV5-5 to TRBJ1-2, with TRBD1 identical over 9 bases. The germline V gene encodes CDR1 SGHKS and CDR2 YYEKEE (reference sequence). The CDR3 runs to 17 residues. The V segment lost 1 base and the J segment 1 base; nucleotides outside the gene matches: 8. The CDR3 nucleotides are TGTGCCAGCAGCTTGCACCTCGGACAGGGGTATAACTATGGCTACACCTTC. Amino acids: CASSLHLGQGYNYGYTF.

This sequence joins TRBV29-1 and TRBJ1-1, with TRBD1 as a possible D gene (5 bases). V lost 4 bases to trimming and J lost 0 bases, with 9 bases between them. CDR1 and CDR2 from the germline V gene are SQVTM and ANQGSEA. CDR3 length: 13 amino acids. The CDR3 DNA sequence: TGCAGCGTTGGGGAGGGGATGAACACTGAAGCTTTCTTT. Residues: CSVGEGMNTEAFF.

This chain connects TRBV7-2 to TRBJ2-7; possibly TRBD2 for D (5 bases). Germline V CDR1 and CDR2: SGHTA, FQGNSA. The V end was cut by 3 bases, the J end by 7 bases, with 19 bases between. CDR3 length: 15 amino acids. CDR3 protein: CASSFGRHPSGEQYF. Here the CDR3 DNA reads TGTGCCAGCAGCTTCGGGCGTCACCCCTCGGGGGAGCAGTACTTC.

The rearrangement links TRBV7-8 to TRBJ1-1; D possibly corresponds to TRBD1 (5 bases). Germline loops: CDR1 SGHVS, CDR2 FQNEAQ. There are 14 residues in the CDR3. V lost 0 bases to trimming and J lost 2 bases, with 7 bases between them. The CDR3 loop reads CASSLAWGNTEAFF. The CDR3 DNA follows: TGTGCCAGCAGCTTAGCGTGGGGCAACACTGAAGCTTTCTTT.

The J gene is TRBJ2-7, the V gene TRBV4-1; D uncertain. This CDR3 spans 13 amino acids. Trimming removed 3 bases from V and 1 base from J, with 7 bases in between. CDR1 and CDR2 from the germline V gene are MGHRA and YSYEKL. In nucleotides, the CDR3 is TGCGCCAGCAGCCAGGCAGGATCCTACGAGCAGTACTTC. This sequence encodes CASSQAGSYEQYF.

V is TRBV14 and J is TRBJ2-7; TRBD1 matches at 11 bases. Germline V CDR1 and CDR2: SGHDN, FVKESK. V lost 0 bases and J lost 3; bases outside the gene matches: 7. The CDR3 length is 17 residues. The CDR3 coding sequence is TGTGCCAGCAGCCAAGACTTCGGGACAGGGGGATTCTACGAGCAGTACTTC. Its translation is CASSQDFGTGGFYEQYF.

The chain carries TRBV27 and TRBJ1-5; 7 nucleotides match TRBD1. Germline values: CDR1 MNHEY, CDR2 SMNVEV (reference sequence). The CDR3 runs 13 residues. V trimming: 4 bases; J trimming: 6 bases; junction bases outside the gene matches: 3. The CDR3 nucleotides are TGTGCCAGCAGTTCGGACAGGACTCAGCCCCAGCATTTT. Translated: CASSSDRTQPQHF.

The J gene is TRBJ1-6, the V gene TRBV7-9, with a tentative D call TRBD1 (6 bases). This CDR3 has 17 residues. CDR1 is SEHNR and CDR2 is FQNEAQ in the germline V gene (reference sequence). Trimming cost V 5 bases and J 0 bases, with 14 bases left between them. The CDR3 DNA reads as TGTGCCAGCAGCGCAGGGGATAGGGGCTCCTATAATTCACCCCTCCACTTT. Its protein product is CASSAGDRGSYNSPLHF.

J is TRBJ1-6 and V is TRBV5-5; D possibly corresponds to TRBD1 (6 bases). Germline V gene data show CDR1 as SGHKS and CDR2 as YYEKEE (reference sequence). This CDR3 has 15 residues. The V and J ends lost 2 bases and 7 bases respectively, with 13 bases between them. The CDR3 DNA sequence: TGTGCCAGCAGCTTACCAGCAGGGGCAAATTCACCCCTCCACTTT. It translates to CASSLPAGANSPLHF.

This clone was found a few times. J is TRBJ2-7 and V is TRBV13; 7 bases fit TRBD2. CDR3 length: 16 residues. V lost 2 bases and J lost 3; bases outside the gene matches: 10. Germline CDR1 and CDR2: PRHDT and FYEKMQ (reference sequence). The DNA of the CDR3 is TGTGCCAGCAGCTTACGGGAGGCTAATCCTTTCTACGAGCAGTACTTC. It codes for CASSLREANPFYEQYF.

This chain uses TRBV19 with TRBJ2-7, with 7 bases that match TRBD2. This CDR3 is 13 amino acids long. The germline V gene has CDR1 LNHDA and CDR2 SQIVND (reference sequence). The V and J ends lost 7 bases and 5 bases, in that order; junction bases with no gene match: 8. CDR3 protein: CASNGGSIHEQYF. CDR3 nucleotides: TGTGCCAGTAATGGCGGGAGTATCCACGAGCAGTACTTC.

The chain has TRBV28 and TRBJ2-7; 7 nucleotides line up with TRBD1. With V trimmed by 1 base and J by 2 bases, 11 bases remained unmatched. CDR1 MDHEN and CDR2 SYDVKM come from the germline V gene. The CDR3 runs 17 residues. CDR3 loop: CASSLSPYRTGPYEQYF. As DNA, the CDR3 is TGTGCCAGCAGTTTATCCCCTTACCGGACAGGACCCTACGAGCAGTACTTC.

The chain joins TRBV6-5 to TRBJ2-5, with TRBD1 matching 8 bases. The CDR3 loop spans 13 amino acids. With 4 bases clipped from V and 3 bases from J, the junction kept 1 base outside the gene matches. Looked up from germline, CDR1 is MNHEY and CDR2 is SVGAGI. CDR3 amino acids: CASSSTGEETQYF. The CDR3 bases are TGTGCCAGCAGTTCGACAGGGGAAGAGACCCAGTACTTC.

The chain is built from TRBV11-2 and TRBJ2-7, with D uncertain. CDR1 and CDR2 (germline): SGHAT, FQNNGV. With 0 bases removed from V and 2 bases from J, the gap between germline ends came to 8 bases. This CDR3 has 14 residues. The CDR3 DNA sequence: TGTGCCAGCAGCTTAGATGACATTACCTACGAGCAGTACTTC. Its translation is CASSLDDITYEQYF. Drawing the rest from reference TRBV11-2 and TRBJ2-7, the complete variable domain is EAGVAQSPRYKIIEKRQSVAFWCNPISGHATLYWYQQILGQGPKLLIQFQNNGVVDDSQLPKDRFSAERLKGVDSTLKIQPAKLEDSAVYLCASSLDDITYEQYFGPGTRLTVT.

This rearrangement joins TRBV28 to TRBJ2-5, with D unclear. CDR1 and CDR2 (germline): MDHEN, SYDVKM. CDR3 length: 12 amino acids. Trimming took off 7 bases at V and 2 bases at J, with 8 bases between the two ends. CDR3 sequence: CASTENQETQYF. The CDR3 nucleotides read TGTGCCAGCACAGAAAATCAAGAGACCCAGTACTTC.

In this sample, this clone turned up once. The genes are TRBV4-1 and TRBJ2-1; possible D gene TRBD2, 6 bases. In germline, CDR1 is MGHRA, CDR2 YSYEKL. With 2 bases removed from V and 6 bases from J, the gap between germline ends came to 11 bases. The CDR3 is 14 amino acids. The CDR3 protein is CASSQQTSGNEQFF. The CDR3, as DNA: TGCGCCAGCAGCCAACAGACTAGTGGCAATGAGCAGTTCTTC.

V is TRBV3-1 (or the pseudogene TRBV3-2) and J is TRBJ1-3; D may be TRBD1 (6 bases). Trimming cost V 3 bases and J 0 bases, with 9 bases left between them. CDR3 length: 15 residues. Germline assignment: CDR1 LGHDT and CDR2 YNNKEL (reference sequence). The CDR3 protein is CASSQRGTSGNTIYF. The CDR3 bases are TGTGCCAGCAGCCAGAGGGGGACCTCTGGAAACACCATATATTTT.

The CDR3 DNA sequence: TGTGCCAGCAGTTTAAAGGGGGCCTATGGCTACACCTTC. This sequence encodes CASSLKGAYGYTF. This chain joins TRBV28 and TRBJ1-2; 7 bases fit TRBD1. V dropped 2 bases and J dropped 4; count of bases not matched to a gene: 1. The CDR3 has 13 amino acids. CDR1 and CDR2 from the germline V gene are MDHEN and SYDVKM.

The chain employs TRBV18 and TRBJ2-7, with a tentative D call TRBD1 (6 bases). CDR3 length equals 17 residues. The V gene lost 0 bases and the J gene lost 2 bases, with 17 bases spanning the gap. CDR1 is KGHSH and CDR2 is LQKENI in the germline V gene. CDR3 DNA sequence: TGTGCCAGCTCACCACCGCAGAGTAGTAACAGGGCCTACGAGCAGTACTTC. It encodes CASSPPQSSNRAYEQYF.